This is a list of T cell receptor beta chains from one sample in a study of blood T cell repertoires in COVID-19. Libraries were prepared by immunoSEQ multiplex PCR; TCRdb keeps only in-frame clonotypes and omits some of them. The table has about 200,000 clones, roughly 80% seen once; the top ten hold about 8%. Sequencing used peripheral blood. All receptors derive from an elderly woman with acute or convalescent COVID-19. Both conserved end residues are part of each CDR3. D genes are given only for firm matches. For some rows the clone size is stated as once, few or many, or as a class when expanded; others skip it.

j_call clone_size v_call d_call cdr3_nt cdr3_aa
TRBJ2-6 - TRBV6-2/TRBV6-3 - TGTGCCAGCAGTTACCTGGGGAGTTCTGGGGCCAACGTCCTGACTTTC CASSYLGSSGANVLTF
TRBJ2-3 few TRBV5-1 TRBD2 TGCGCCAGCAGCTTGTTCACTAGCGGGAGTGCAGATACGCAGTATTTT CASSLFTSGSADTQYF
TRBJ2-1 - TRBV19 TRBD2 TGTGCCAGTAGTACAGCCGGGGGGACTGAGCAGTTCTTC CASSTAGGTEQFF
TRBJ2-1 - TRBV30 - TGTGCCTGGAGTGGTGGGCTGGGCGATGAGCAGTTCTTC CAWSGGLGDEQFF
TRBJ1-5 - TRBV6-5 - TGTGCCAGCAGTTACTCTCCCAGGGCAGAGAATCAGCCCCAGCATTTT CASSYSPRAENQPQHF
TRBJ1-2 - TRBV6-4 TRBD1 TGTGCCAGCAGTGACTCTGGACAGGGGGCGAACTATGGCTACACCTTC CASSDSGQGANYGYTF
TRBJ2-1 - TRBV19 TRBD2 TGTGCCAGTAGTATGTGGAGTAGCGGGAAAGGGAATGAGCAGTTCTTC CASSMWSSGKGNEQFF
TRBJ1-1 once TRBV5-4 TRBD1 TGTGCCAGCAGCTCTGCGACAGGGGAGAGCACTGAAGCTTTCTTT CASSSATGESTEAFF
TRBJ2-5 once TRBV7-9 TRBD1 TGTGCCAGCAGCCAACCCTCGGGACAGGGCAGGGAGACCCAGTACTTC CASSQPSGQGRETQYF
TRBJ2-2 - TRBV6-4 - TGTGCCAGCAGTGAAGGCCGAGCAGGCACCGGGGAGCTGTTTTTT CASSEGRAGTGELFF
TRBJ2-2 - TRBV27 - TGTGCCAGCAGTTCTAATGGGGCAACGACCAGGGAGCTGTTTTTT CASSSNGATTRELFF
TRBJ2-2 - TRBV2 - TGTGCCAGCACTCCGAGACTAGGAAACACCGGGGAGCTGTTTTTT CASTPRLGNTGELFF
TRBJ1-1 - TRBV14 - TGTGCCAGCAGCCCCCAGTCGTACACTGAAGCTTTCTTT CASSPQSYTEAFF
TRBJ1-1 - TRBV9 TRBD1 TGTGCCAGCAGCGTATCAGGGGGAGCCTCGAACACTGAAGCTTTCTTT CASSVSGGASNTEAFF
TRBJ1-5 once TRBV28 TRBD1 TGTGCCAGCAGAATGACAGGGGGAGTCGGCAATCAGCCCCAGCATTTT CASRMTGGVGNQPQHF
TRBJ2-3 - TRBV7-8 - TGTGCCAGCAGCTTAACCAGATCCACAGATACGCAGTATTTT CASSLTRSTDTQYF
TRBJ2-1 - TRBV9 - TGTGCCAGCAGCGTCCAGCCTCGGAGCTCCTACAATGAGCAGTTCTTC CASSVQPRSSYNEQFF
TRBJ1-4 - TRBV18 TRBD1 TGTGCCAGCACAGGGACAGAAAATGAAAAACTGTTTTTT CASTGTENEKLFF
TRBJ1-6 - TRBV19 - TGTGCCAGTAGGGGGGCGACCCCCACCTATAATTCACCCCTCCACTTT CASRGATPTYNSPLHF
TRBJ1-1 - TRBV2 - TGTGCCAGCAGTCCGGGGTTCAATCGGGCTTTCTTT CASSPGFNRAFF
TRBJ2-7 once TRBV30 - TGTGCCTGGAGTGTACCCAGCGGCTACGAGCAGTACTTC CAWSVPSGYEQYF
TRBJ2-7 many TRBV7-9 TRBD2 TGTGCCAGCAGCTACGGGACTAGCGGCTACGAGCAGTACTTC CASSYGTSGYEQYF
TRBJ1-4 - TRBV5-1 TRBD1 TGCGCCAGCAGCTGGACCACTAGGACAGGGAATGAAAAACTGTTTTTT CASSWTTRTGNEKLFF
TRBJ2-2 - TRBV5-1 TRBD1 TGCGCCAGCAGCTGGATGACAGGGTTTACCGGGGAGCTGTTTTTT CASSWMTGFTGELFF
TRBJ2-5 - TRBV30 - TGTGCCTGGGGGACTGAAGAGACCCAGTACTTC CAWGTEETQYF
TRBJ2-3 - TRBV5-4 - TGTGCCAGCAGCTTGCAACAGGGGGGGACAGATACGCAGTATTTT CASSLQQGGTDTQYF
TRBJ1-5 - TRBV4-2 - TGTGCCAGCAGCCGAGGGGGGGAGGGGAGCAATCAGCCCCAGCATTTT CASSRGGEGSNQPQHF
TRBJ1-2 - TRBV6-4 TRBD1 TGTGCCAGCAGTGACTCGGGACAGGGAAGTGGCTACACCTTC CASSDSGQGSGYTF
TRBJ1-3 - TRBV24-1 TRBD1 TGTGCCACCAGTGATTTTGGGACACAGGGGGACCTTCCCTCTGGAAACACCATATATTTT CATSDFGTQGDLPSGNTIYF
TRBJ2-1 - TRBV27 TRBD2 TGTGCCAGCAGTTTACCTAGGGCTAGCGGGAGTCCCATCTCCTACAATGAGCAGTTCTTC CASSLPRASGSPISYNEQFF
TRBJ1-4 - TRBV19 - TGTGCCAGTAGTAATTCGGCGCAGAGTGGGAGCAAACTGTTTTTT CASSNSAQSGSKLFF
TRBJ1-2 once TRBV10-3 - TGTGCCATCAGTGTAAATCTTGACAGCTATGGCTACACCTTC CAISVNLDSYGYTF
TRBJ2-3 once TRBV12-2 - TGTGCAAGTCGCTTAGTATTTACTAGCGGGGGCACAGATACGCAGTATTTT CASRLVFTSGGTDTQYF
TRBJ2-5 - TRBV6-5 TRBD2 TGTGCCAGCAGTTACTCTGGCGGGAGGAGTTTCGAGACCCAGTACTTC CASSYSGGRSFETQYF
TRBJ1-2 few TRBV7-9 TRBD1 TGTGCCAGCAGCAACGCAAGGGGACAGGGACTCTTCGGCTACACCTTC CASSNARGQGLFGYTF
TRBJ2-1 - TRBV30 TRBD1 TGTGCCTGGAGTCGGACAGGGTCGATCTCCTACAATGAGCAGTTCTTC CAWSRTGSISYNEQFF
TRBJ1-4 - TRBV9 TRBD1 TGTGCCAGCAGCGGGGGGACAGGGGGTGAAAAACTGTTTTTT CASSGGTGGEKLFF
TRBJ1-1 once TRBV5-6 - TGTGCCAGCAGCTTGGGTCCTTTAGGCGGTACAGAAGCTTTCTTT CASSLGPLGGTEAFF
TRBJ2-3 - TRBV19 TRBD1 TGTGCCAGTAGTATGAGACAGGGTGGTGATACGCAGTATTTT CASSMRQGGDTQYF
TRBJ1-4 few TRBV5-1 TRBD1 TGCGCCAGCAGCTTTCCGGTGACAGGGGGCGATGCAACTAATGAAAAACTGTTTTTT CASSFPVTGGDATNEKLFF
TRBJ1-1 - TRBV6-5 - TGTGCCAGCAGTCTAATCCTAACAGGAAAAACTGAAGCTTTCTTT CASSLILTGKTEAFF
TRBJ1-1 - TRBV19 TRBD1 TGTGCCAGTAGTATGCGACAGGGGGCTTACACTGAAGCTTTCTTT CASSMRQGAYTEAFF
TRBJ2-1 - TRBV5-1 - TGCGCCAGCAGCCCCGGCAGTAGCGGCGACAATGAGCAGTTCTTC CASSPGSSGDNEQFF
TRBJ1-1 - TRBV12-5 TRBD1 TGTGCTAGTGGTTTGGAACAGGGGGCCACTGAAGCTTTCTTT CASGLEQGATEAFF
TRBJ2-3 few TRBV5-5 - TGTGCCAGCAGCTTCCAAGATACGCAGTATTTT CASSFQDTQYF
TRBJ1-4 once TRBV2 - TGTGCCAGCACCCTGGGGCAGGGTGAAAAACTGTTTTTT CASTLGQGEKLFF
TRBJ2-6 once TRBV7-8 - TGTGCCAGCAGCTTAGCGACATTGTCCTCTGGGGCCAACGTCCTGACTTTC CASSLATLSSGANVLTF
TRBJ1-5 - TRBV28 TRBD1 TGTGCCAGCAGACCGGGACAGGCTAATCAGCCCCAGCATTTT CASRPGQANQPQHF
TRBJ1-2 - TRBV28 - TGTGCCATTGCCCTTGGGACATACTATGGCTACACCTTC CAIALGTYYGYTF
TRBJ2-5 - TRBV6-5 - TGTGCCAGCAGCGACAGAGTATACCAAGAGACCCAGTACTTC CASSDRVYQETQYF
TRBJ1-1 - TRBV10-2 TRBD1 TGCGCCAGCAGTGAGTCGGACAGGGGGACTGAAGCTTTCTTT CASSESDRGTEAFF
TRBJ1-2 - TRBV18 - TGTGCCAGCTCACAGGGGCCAGGGGCTGGGTATGGCTACACCTTC CASSQGPGAGYGYTF
TRBJ2-7 once TRBV5-1 - TGCGCCAGCAGCACCGGGAGCTACGAGCAGTACTTC CASSTGSYEQYF
TRBJ2-1 - TRBV4-2 TRBD2 TGTGCCAGCAGCCAGAGCGGGGGGGCCCACAATGAGCAGTTCTTC CASSQSGGAHNEQFF
TRBJ1-1 - TRBV7-8 - TGTGCCAGCAGCTTAGCGGGTGGTAAGGGGGGGCAAGCTTTCTTT CASSLAGGKGGQAFF
TRBJ2-7 - TRBV5-1 TRBD1 TGCGCCAGCAGCTTGGTAGCAGGGGGCCCGGGCGAGCAGTACTTC CASSLVAGGPGEQYF
TRBJ1-1 - TRBV15 - TGTGCCACCAGCAGAGACCCTACTCTGAACACTGAAGCTTTCTTT CATSRDPTLNTEAFF
TRBJ2-7 - TRBV4-1 TRBD1 TGCGCCAGCAGCCAAGGGTCGGACAGGTCCCTCTACGAGCAGTACTTC CASSQGSDRSLYEQYF
TRBJ2-5 once TRBV3-1/TRBV3-2 - TGTGCCAGCAGCCGGGGACTTCGAGAGACCCAGTACTTC CASSRGLRETQYF